Listed here are 2 T cell receptor beta chains from one sample, sequenced in a study of CD8 T cells in ankylosing spondylitis. TCRdb reprocessed the 5' RACE reads with MiXCR, giving one entry per CDR3 protein. There are a few hundred thousand distinct CDR3 sequences in the sample; under 25% occur only once, and about 4% lies in the top ten. Sequencing was performed on blood, either unsorted or a sorted T cell fraction (not recorded which). The receptors originated from a female donor with ankylosing spondylitis or in good health (not recorded which).

This clonotype has only a few counts. The gene calls are TRBV6-2 or TRBV6-3 and TRBJ2-7; D is possibly TRBD2 (5 bases). Trimming left V 4 bases short and J 3 bases short, with 13 bases between. The CDR3 is 14 amino acids. Germline assignment: CDR1 MNHEY and CDR2 SVGEGT. In nucleotides, the CDR3 is TGTGCCAGCAGTTCCCCGCGGGCTCTCTACGAGCAGTACTTC. Amino acid sequence: CASSSPRALYEQYF.

This rearrangement joins TRBV20-1 to TRBJ2-3, with D perhaps matching TRBD2 (5 bases). The CDR3 length is 15 residues. In germline, CDR1 is DFQATT, CDR2 SNEGSKA (reference sequence). Trimming removed 1 base from V and 3 bases from J, with 14 bases in between. CDR3 in amino acids: CSARVAAVRTDTQYF. The DNA for the CDR3 is TGCAGTGCTAGAGTAGCAGCGGTACGAACAGATACGCAGTATTTT.